These 16 T cell receptor beta chains were sequenced from one sample in a study of human T cells and chemical hapten exposure. Stated time point: patch test 3, about 24 weeks after DPC sensitization. Treatment described: therapeutic diphenylcyclopropenone sensitization with weekly scalp DPC. RNA extraction used unfractionated whole blood as the source of total RNA. TCRdb recomputed calls from the RACE reads with MiXCR, one row per CDR3 protein. The sample lists 40,000 or so distinct CDR3 sequences, roughly 12% occurring once. Material: whole blood, obtained in connection with sensitization to the hapten diphenylcyclopropenone (DPC). These receptors were collected from a woman aged 40 to 55 with alopecia areata. Some clones in this sample may be carry-over from other donors' samples.

The J gene is TRBJ2-1, the V gene TRBV20-1; D might be TRBD2 (6 bases). The CDR3 sequence is 14 residues long. Germline CDR1 DFQATT, CDR2 SNEGSKA (reference sequence). The germline V and J ends were trimmed by 3 bases and 10 bases, with 19 bases remaining between them. DNA for the CDR3: TGCAGTGCTAGGGCCTTAAGTTCTAGCGTCGAGCAGTTCTTC. Translating it yields CSARALSSSVEQFF.

This clonotype came up a few times. The chain links TRBV15 to TRBJ1-5, with D hard to call. Looked up from germline, CDR1 is LNHNV and CDR2 is YYDKDF (reference sequence). V was clipped by 7 bases and J by 5 bases, with 12 bases between them. The CDR3 is 13 residues long. CDR3 amino acids: CATTGTYHQPQHF. As DNA, the CDR3 is TGTGCCACCACGGGTACTTACCATCAGCCCCAGCATTTT.

This clonotype was picked up a small number of times. The chain joins TRBV7-8 to TRBJ2-2; D unclear. Germline V gene data show CDR1 as SGHVS and CDR2 as FQNEAQ. Deletions cut 1 base from V and 3 bases from J, with 3 bases between. There are 13 residues in the CDR3. The CDR3 DNA follows: TGTGCCAGCAGCTTAGTGGACACCGGGGAGCTGTTTTTT. Translating gives CASSLVDTGELFF.

The rearrangement uses TRBV2 and TRBJ2-7; tentatively, D is TRBD1 or TRBD2 (5 bases each). The germline CDR1 and CDR2 sequences are SNHLY and FYNNEI. The CDR3 is 14 residues long. Trimming removed 5 bases from V and 0 bases from J, with 11 bases in between. This CDR3 reads CASSRDGHSYEQYF. CDR3 nucleotides: TGTGCCAGCAGTCGGGACGGGCACTCCTACGAGCAGTACTTC.

This clonotype was counted many times. V usage is TRBV6-6 and J usage is TRBJ2-3; 7 bases are a match to TRBD2. This CDR3 has 15 amino acids. The V gene's germline CDR1 is MNHNY and CDR2 SVGAGI (reference sequence). The V gene end was trimmed by 4 bases and the J gene end by 5 bases; junction bases not matched to a gene: 9. The CDR3 DNA is TGTGCCAGCAGTTCCATGACTAGCAGAGTAGATACGCAGTATTTT. It translates to CASSSMTSRVDTQYF.

The rearrangement links TRBV29-1 to TRBJ2-3; 10 bases fit TRBD1. The J segment lost 2 bases and the V segment lost 6 bases, leaving 2 bases of the junction unmatched. The CDR3 is 13 amino acids. Germline V gene data show CDR1 as SQVTM and CDR2 as ANQGSEA. The CDR3 region is CSVTGGFTDTQYF. In nucleotides, the CDR3 is TGCAGCGTGACAGGGGGCTTCACAGATACGCAGTATTTT.

This clonotype was detected a few times. The chain has TRBV11-2 and TRBJ1-2; no reliable D call. Germline CDR1 is SGHAT and CDR2 is FQNNGV. The CDR3 covers 12 residues. Trimming shortened V by 7 bases and J by 7 bases, and 13 bases separated the two germline ends. CDR3 sequence reads: CASTYSQSGYTF. CDR3 nucleotides: TGTGCCAGCACCTATAGTCAGTCTGGCTACACCTTC.

This rearrangement joins TRBV6-2 or TRBV6-3 to TRBJ2-7; 7 nucleotides align to TRBD2. This CDR3 comprises 16 residues. Germline CDR1 reads MNHEY; CDR2 reads SVGEGT. V was clipped by 2 bases and J by 0 bases; unmatched bases: 7. The CDR3, as DNA: TGTGCCAGCAGTTACAGGCGGACGGGGGGCTCCTACGAGCAGTACTTC. It yields the protein CASSYRRTGGSYEQYF.

Many counts were recorded for this clonotype. The V gene is TRBV20-1, the J gene TRBJ2-1, with 8 positions matching TRBD2. Trimming at V came to 1 base and at J to 3 bases, leaving 11 bases not matched to a gene. In germline, CDR1 is DFQATT, CDR2 SNEGSKA (reference sequence). CDR3 length equals 17 residues. Written as DNA, the CDR3 is TGCAGTGCTAGAGGTGGGGTCAAGCGGGAGAACTACAATGAGCAGTTCTTC. Translation gives CSARGGVKRENYNEQFF.

The chain recombines TRBV5-6 with TRBJ1-3, with a tentative D call TRBD1 (6 bases). The CDR3 contains 19 residues. V lost 9 bases, J lost 0 bases, and 28 bases lay in between. CDR1 is SGHDT, CDR2 YYEEEE, per germline. The DNA of the CDR3 is TGTGCCACCTCCAATACAGCTGCCAGGGGCCCCTACTCTGGAAACACCATATATTTT. It is translated as CATSNTAARGPYSGNTIYF.

This clonotype was seen repeatedly, ten times or more. V usage is TRBV29-1 and J usage is TRBJ2-7, with a possible D match to TRBD1 (5 bases). The CDR3 is made up of 12 amino acids. Germline V gene data show CDR1 as SQVTM and CDR2 as ANQGSEA. Trimming left V 5 bases short and J 3 bases short, with 11 bases between. CDR3 residues: CSVSDSYYEQYF. CDR3 DNA sequence: TGCAGCGTTTCCGACAGTTACTACGAGCAGTACTTC.

Many counts were recorded for this clonotype. This chain links TRBV12-3 or TRBV12-4 with TRBJ1-6; 8 bases map to TRBD1. The CDR3 is 14 amino acids. Trimming cost V 3 bases and J 10 bases; bases outside gene matches: 5. The CDR3 nucleotides read TGTGCCAGCAGTTTCGCCAGGGGGCGATCACCCCTCCACTTT. Amino acid sequence: CASSFARGRSPLHF.

The chain joins TRBV5-1 to TRBJ2-6; possible D gene TRBD1, 6 bases. The CDR3 runs to 16 residues. V dropped 0 bases and J dropped 2 bases, with 9 bases sitting between them. Looked up from germline, CDR1 is SGHRS and CDR2 is YFSETQ. CDR3: CASSLEGEAGANVLTF. The DNA of the CDR3 is TGCGCCAGCAGCTTGGAGGGGGAAGCTGGGGCCAACGTCCTGACTTTC.

This clonotype was counted ten times or more. The chain combines TRBV28 with TRBJ2-3; 14 positions agree with TRBD2. The CDR3 is 16 residues long. With V trimmed by 7 bases and J by 5 bases, 8 bases remained unmatched. The V gene's germline CDR1 is MDHEN and CDR2 SYDVKM. CDR3 loop: CASIGTSGSEQDTQYF. The CDR3, as DNA: TGTGCCAGCATAGGGACTAGCGGGAGCGAACAAGATACGCAGTATTTT.

The chain links TRBV2 to TRBJ2-1; TRBD2 aligns across 7 bases. The CDR3 is 17 amino acids. The junction had 14 bases not matched to a gene; V was cut back by 4 bases and J by 5 bases. Germline V lookup: CDR1 SNHLY, CDR2 FYNNEI. The CDR3 sequence: CASSANPAGRTDNEQFF. In DNA form, the CDR3 reads TGTGCCAGCAGTGCAAACCCAGCGGGACGTACCGACAATGAGCAGTTCTTC.

This clonotype was found many times. This chain joins TRBV7-9 and TRBJ2-3; D unresolved. Germline V lookup: CDR1 SEHNR, CDR2 FQNEAQ (reference sequence). V was trimmed by 4 bases and J by 2 bases, leaving 4 bases between them. CDR3 length: 12 residues. The CDR3 here is CASSSNTDTQYF. In nucleotides, the CDR3 is TGTGCCAGCAGCTCAAACACAGATACGCAGTATTTT.